The 19 T cell receptor beta chains below all came from one sample that was sequenced in a study of OX40 agonist ivuxolimab in advanced cancers. Generated by immunoSEQ multiplex PCR, the TCRdb table keeps only in-frame clones and is missing some. This sample has fewer than 130,000 clones; 89% occur once, and the top ten carry less than 0.35%. The starting material was CD4+ or CD8+ T cells sorted from blood, obtained in a trial of the OX40 agonist ivuxolimab. Receptors originate from an adult with an advanced solid tumor such as melanoma, head and neck, liver or kidney cancer.

The rearrangement joins TRBV10-3 to TRBJ1-1, with no clear D. The CDR3 has 13 residues. V was trimmed by 0 bases and J by 11 bases, leaving 13 bases between them. Germline CDR1 reads ENHRY; CDR2 reads SYGVKD. CDR3 sequence: CAISESKGWYAFF. CDR3 sequence (DNA): TGTGCCATCAGTGAGTCGAAAGGTTGGTATGCTTTCTTT.

The chain combines TRBV19 with TRBJ2-7; 7 nucleotides align to TRBD1. CDR3 length: 15 amino acids. Germline CDR1 LNHDA, CDR2 SQIVND (reference sequence). J gave up 6 bases and V 7 bases, and 15 bases lay outside the gene matches. The CDR3 region is CASNPSHRGNGEQYF. In DNA form, the CDR3 reads TGTGCCAGTAACCCATCTCACAGGGGAAATGGCGAGCAGTACTTC.

The genes are TRBV5-1 and TRBJ1-1, with 9 bases aligning to TRBD1. The CDR3 is 15 amino acids. Germline assignment: CDR1 SGHRS and CDR2 YFSETQ. J gave up 0 bases and V 4 bases, and 4 bases lay outside the gene matches. The DNA for the CDR3 is TGCGCCAGCAGCATCGGGACAGGGATGAACACTGAAGCTTTCTTT. As protein: CASSIGTGMNTEAFF.

This chain connects TRBV6-5 to TRBJ1-1; tentatively, D is TRBD1 (6 bases). Per the germline V gene, CDR1 is MNHEY and CDR2 is SVGAGI. This CDR3 is built from 15 residues. V shed 7 bases and J shed 4 bases, with 19 bases lying between them. This CDR3 reads CASTTTHEGGTEAFF. The CDR3 DNA reads TGTGCCAGCACCACAACTCACGAAGGGGGCACTGAAGCTTTCTTT.

The chain links TRBV30 to TRBJ1-6; D unresolved. In germline, CDR1 is GTSNPN, CDR2 SVGIG (reference sequence). The V end was cut by 3 bases, the J end by 8 bases, with 20 bases between. CDR3 size: 16 residues. CDR3 coding DNA: TGTGCCTGGAGACTCGGACGGGCGGGGAGTTATTCACCCCTCCACTTT. Its translation is CAWRLGRAGSYSPLHF.

This rearrangement joins TRBV4-2 to TRBJ2-5; D uncertain. The CDR3 has 15 amino acids. Trimming pared 0 bases from V and 5 bases from J, leaving 13 bases between. Per germline, CDR1 LGHNA and CDR2 YNFKEQ. CDR3 amino acids: CASSQDQKGGETQYF. CDR3 DNA sequence: TGTGCCAGCAGCCAAGATCAGAAGGGCGGTGAGACCCAGTACTTC.

V and J are TRBV30 and TRBJ1-1, with 9 positions matching TRBD1. Per the germline V gene, CDR1 is GTSNPN and CDR2 is SVGIG (reference sequence). The CDR3 contains 15 residues. V dropped 6 bases and J dropped 4; count of bases not matched to a gene: 12. CDR3 sequence reads: CACRTGGELGTEAFF. In nucleotides, the CDR3 is TGTGCCTGTAGAACAGGGGGCGAACTCGGCACTGAAGCTTTCTTT.

The V and J genes are TRBV25-1 and TRBJ2-3, with D maybe TRBD1 (6 bases). Germline V lookup: CDR1 MGHDK, CDR2 SYGVNS. V gave up 0 bases and J gave up 3 bases, with 10 bases separating them. This CDR3 region has 15 residues. CDR3 sequence reads: CASSEYRGETDTQYF. CDR3 nucleotide sequence: TGTGCCAGCAGTGAATACAGGGGTGAAACAGATACGCAGTATTTT.

V usage is TRBV7-2 and J usage is TRBJ1-5; D is unclear. CDR3 length: 13 amino acids. Trimming took 1 base from V and 4 from J, leaving 5 bases between them. From germline, CDR1 is SGHTA and CDR2 FQGNSA. The CDR3 protein is CASSLVQNQPQHF. DNA for the CDR3: TGTGCCAGCAGCTTAGTCCAGAATCAGCCCCAGCATTTT.

Only one count was recorded for this clone. V usage is TRBV4-3 and J usage is TRBJ2-7; D is undetermined. Trimming shortened V by 1 base and J by 2 bases, and 6 bases separated the two germline ends. Germline V lookup: CDR1 LGHNA, CDR2 YSLEER. The length of the CDR3 is 13 residues. The CDR3: CASSQVITYEQYF. In DNA form, the CDR3 reads TGCGCCAGCAGCCAAGTGATCACCTACGAGCAGTACTTC.

The chain recombines TRBV19 with TRBJ1-1; D is unresolved. This CDR3 contains 13 residues. The germline V and J ends were trimmed by 8 bases and 4 bases, with 14 bases remaining between them. Germline V gives CDR1 LNHDA, CDR2 SQIVND (reference sequence). The CDR3 protein is CASLEIRGTEAFF. The CDR3 nucleotides are TGTGCCAGTCTCGAGATACGGGGCACTGAAGCTTTCTTT.

V is TRBV5-6 and J is TRBJ1-5; perhaps TRBD1 as D (5 bases). The germline gives CDR1 SGHDT, CDR2 YYEEEE. Trimming cost V 1 base and J 5 bases, with 13 bases left between them. This CDR3 has 15 residues. The CDR3 nucleotides are TGTGCCAGCAGCTTGTCCAGGGTGGGAGATCAGCCCCAGCATTTT. Translation gives CASSLSRVGDQPQHF. Drawing the rest from reference TRBV5-6 and TRBJ1-5, the complete variable domain is DAGVTQSPTHLIKTRGQQVTLRCSPKSGHDTVSWYQQALGQGPQFIFQYYEEEERQRGNFPDRFSGHQFPNYSSELNVNALLLGDSALYLCASSLSRVGDQPQHFGDGTRLSIL.

The chain recombines TRBV19 with TRBJ1-1; D remains ambiguous. Germline lookup yields CDR1 LNHDA and CDR2 SQIVND (reference sequence). This CDR3 is built from 13 residues. Trimming took off 3 bases at V and 3 bases at J, with 8 bases between the two ends. The CDR3 region is CASSIDQDTEAFF. CDR3 bases: TGTGCCAGTAGTATTGACCAGGACACTGAAGCTTTCTTT.

This chain joins TRBV27 and TRBJ1-5; D not resolved. Germline-derived CDR1 and CDR2 are MNHEY and SMNVEV (reference sequence). CDR3 length: 14 amino acids. With 2 bases removed from V and 9 bases from J, the gap between germline ends came to 14 bases. As DNA, the CDR3 is TGTGCCAGCAGTTTAGCTCCAGGATCGGGGCCCCAGCATTTT. Translated, it gives CASSLAPGSGPQHF.

The J gene is TRBJ1-6, the V gene TRBV25-1, with 9 bases fitting TRBD1. The CDR3 loop spans 15 amino acids. Germline CDR1 MGHDK, CDR2 SYGVNS. The J segment lost 10 bases and the V segment lost 4 bases, leaving 8 bases of the junction unmatched. DNA for the CDR3: TGTGCCAGCAGTGGGTCGACAGGGGGTAAATCACCCCTCCACTTT. Translated, it gives CASSGSTGGKSPLHF.

This chain connects TRBV4-3 to TRBJ1-2, with a weak D call TRBD1 (5 bases). V lost 0 bases and J lost 3, with 8 bases in between. The CDR3 runs to 14 residues. Germline CDR1 LGHNA, CDR2 YSLEER. For the CDR3, the DNA is TGCGCCAGCAGCCAAGAGCAGGGTTACTATGGCTACACCTTC. As protein: CASSQEQGYYGYTF.

The rearrangement uses TRBV7-9 and TRBJ2-1; D possibly uses TRBD1 or TRBD2 (5 bases each). Trimming took off 3 bases at V and 6 bases at J, with 18 bases between the two ends. This CDR3 contains 16 residues. The germline V gene encodes CDR1 SEHNR and CDR2 FQNEAQ (reference sequence). CDR3 sequence reads: CASSLTSWGSGNEQFF. CDR3 nucleotide sequence: TGTGCCAGCAGCTTGACGTCATGGGGGTCTGGCAATGAGCAGTTCTTC.

This chain links TRBV11-2 with TRBJ1-2; unclear D gene. In germline, CDR1 is SGHAT, CDR2 FQNNGV. The CDR3 consists of 12 residues. V dropped 5 bases and J dropped 5 bases, with 9 bases sitting between them. CDR3 region: CASSRAVYGYTF. DNA for the CDR3: TGTGCCAGCAGCCGGGCCGTTTATGGCTACACCTTC.

The chain links TRBV28 to TRBJ2-7, with TRBD1 matching 7 bases. The germline gives CDR1 MDHEN, CDR2 SYDVKM. V was clipped by 3 bases and J by 2 bases; unmatched bases: 7. There are 15 residues in the CDR3. The CDR3 DNA sequence: TGTGCCAGCAGTTTCCCTCGAGACAGGGCCTACGAGCAGTACTTC. Amino acids: CASSFPRDRAYEQYF.